The 20 T cell receptor beta chains listed next were all sequenced from one sample in a study of T cell changes during pregnancy in multiple sclerosis. Produced via immunoSEQ multiplex PCR; TCRdb's table is partial and in-frame only. The sample has roughly 31,000 clones, more than 90% seen once. The sequenced sample was CD4+ T cells from peripheral blood mononuclear cells, obtained in the first trimester of pregnancy. These TCRs come from a female donor with multiple sclerosis, enrolled in a pregnancy study.

The chain uses TRBV2 and TRBJ2-1; no clear D gene. V dropped 3 bases and J dropped 12 bases, with 12 bases sitting between them. The CDR3 consists of 12 residues. Germline CDR1 is SNHLY and CDR2 is FYNNEI. The CDR3 DNA reads as TGTGCCAGCAGTGAGCTACGGAGCGCGCAGTTCTTC. Its translation is CASSELRSAQFF.

CDR3: CASSQPRGQGGPAFYGYTF. The CDR3 DNA reads TGTGCCAGCAGCCAGCCGCGTGGACAGGGCGGTCCAGCATTCTATGGCTACACCTTC. This chain connects TRBV14 to TRBJ1-2; the match to TRBD1 covers 8 bases. CDR3 length equals 19 residues. V shed 3 bases and J 4 bases; nucleotides not matched to a gene: 19. Germline V gives CDR1 SGHDN, CDR2 FVKESK.

The chain carries TRBV5-1 and TRBJ2-2; tentatively, D is TRBD2 (5 bases). The CDR3 is made up of 15 amino acids. The germline CDR1 and CDR2 sequences are SGHRS and YFSETQ. Trimming cost V 0 bases and J 6 bases, with 12 bases left between them. The CDR3 coding sequence is TGCGCCAGCAGCTTGGAAACGGGGAAATCCGGGGAGCTGTTTTTT. This sequence encodes CASSLETGKSGELFF.

In DNA, the CDR3 is TGTGCCAGCAGACCACTCCAAAACCATCAGCCCCAGCATTTT. It yields the protein CASRPLQNHQPQHF. The J gene is TRBJ1-5, the V gene TRBV6-1; D unclear. The CDR3 loop spans 14 amino acids. Trimming stripped 6 bases from V and 5 bases from J, with 14 bases between. Germline CDR1 is MNHNS and CDR2 is SASEGT.

Worth noting for this clone: Germline is not matched at one junction end, which may reflect a read error. The rearrangement links TRBV5-1 to TRBJ1-1; 9 bases match TRBD1. Per the germline V gene, CDR1 is SGHRS and CDR2 is YFSETQ. CDR3 size: 14 residues. The CDR3 loop reads CAGSLVIQGAGAFF. In DNA form, the CDR3 reads TGCGCCGGCAGTCTTGTGATACAGGGGGCCGGAGCTTTCTTT.

The chain combines TRBV9 with TRBJ1-4, with D perhaps matching TRBD1 (6 bases). V lost 0 bases and J 7 bases, leaving 13 bases between the germline ends. The CDR3 runs 15 residues. Germline-derived CDR1 and CDR2 are SGDLS and YYNGEE. The DNA for the CDR3 is TGTGCCAGCAGCGTAGGTCTACAGGGAAGTGAAAAACTGTTTTTT. Its protein product is CASSVGLQGSEKLFF.

This chain uses TRBV29-1 with TRBJ2-7, with D possibly TRBD1 on 6 matching bases. This CDR3 region has 14 residues. V was cut by 5 bases and J by 4 bases, with 18 bases left in between. Germline CDR1 SQVTM, CDR2 ANQGSEA. The CDR3 region is CSVQGGRGAYEQYF. CDR3 nucleotide sequence: TGCAGCGTTCAGGGCGGCAGGGGCGCGTACGAGCAGTACTTC.

The CDR3 DNA reads as TGCAGCGTTGAAACCCTCCCGGGTTCACCCCTCCACTTT. Its translation is CSVETLPGSPLHF. The chain recombines TRBV29-1 with TRBJ1-6, with D uncertain. Trimming pared 2 bases from V and 9 bases from J, leaving 11 bases between. The CDR3 covers 13 residues. Per germline, CDR1 SQVTM and CDR2 ANQGSEA. Combining the CDR3 with reference TRBV29-1 and TRBJ1-6 gives the whole variable domain SAVISQKPSRDICQRGTSLTIQCQVDSQVTMMFWYRQQPGQSLTLIATANQGSEATYESGFVIDKFPISRPNLTFSTLTVSNMSPEDSSIYLCSVETLPGSPLHFGNGTRLTVT.

The J gene is TRBJ1-1, the V gene TRBV5-1, with TRBD1 as a possible D gene (6 bases). Germline V gene sequence: CDR1 SGHRS, CDR2 YFSETQ. Deletions cut 1 base from V and 5 bases from J, with 12 bases between. This CDR3 contains 14 residues. CDR3 sequence reads: CASSLTGSETEAFF. CDR3 sequence (DNA): TGCGCCAGCAGCTTGACAGGGAGTGAGACTGAAGCTTTCTTT. The full variable domain, in which reference TRBV5-1 and TRBJ1-1 provide the parts outside the CDR3, is KAGVTQTPRYLIKTRGQQVTLSCSPISGHRSVSWYQQTPGQGLQFLFEYFSETQRNKGNFPGRFSGRQFSNSRSEMNVSTLELGDSALYLCASSLTGSETEAFFGQGTRLTVV.

The V and J genes are TRBV5-1 and TRBJ2-7, with 7 bases lining up with TRBD1. V lost 2 bases, J lost 6 bases, and 5 bases stayed unmatched. The CDR3 covers 13 residues. Germline V gene lookup returns CDR1 SGHRS and CDR2 YFSETQ. The CDR3 protein is CASSLQGIPEQYF. The CDR3 nucleotides are TGCGCCAGCAGCTTACAGGGGATCCCCGAGCAGTACTTC.

This chain uses TRBV21-1 with TRBJ2-1; TRBD2 is the table's D call, not checked against the DNA. TRBV21-1 corresponds to a pseudogene. The CDR3 spans 16 residues. The CDR3 DNA is TGTGCCAGCAGCAACGGGCGGGCGAGCTCCTACAATGAGCAGTTCTTC. It yields the protein CASSNGRASSYNEQFF.

J is TRBJ1-2 and V is TRBV2; 8 nucleotides agree with TRBD1. J was trimmed by 8 bases and V by 6 bases; bases with no gene match: 11. Germline V CDR1 and CDR2: SNHLY, FYNNEI. This CDR3 is 14 amino acids long. This CDR3 is CASRQETGGGGYTF. The CDR3 coding sequence is TGTGCCAGCAGGCAAGAAACAGGGGGGGGCGGCTACACCTTC. Filled out from reference TRBV2 and TRBJ1-2, the complete variable domain reads EPEVTQTPSHQVTQMGQEVILRCVPISNHLYFYWYRQILGQKVEFLVSFYNNEISEKSEIFDDQFSVERPDGSNFTLKIRSTKLEDSAMYFCASRQETGGGGYTFGSGTRLTVV.

V is TRBV6-5 and J is TRBJ1-2, with 9 bases lining up with TRBD1. The germline V gene has CDR1 MNHEY and CDR2 SVGAGI. The CDR3 totals 16 residues. Germline trimming cut 2 bases from V and 2 bases from J; bases unmatched to any gene: 6. The CDR3 here is CASSYGRDRANYGYTF. For the CDR3, the DNA is TGTGCCAGCAGTTACGGACGGGACAGGGCAAACTATGGCTACACCTTC.

CDR3 sequence (DNA): TGTGCCAGCAAGTGGGGGCCCCAAGAGACCCAGTACTTC. It encodes CASKWGPQETQYF. The V gene is TRBV2, the J gene TRBJ2-5; D is perhaps TRBD1 (6 bases). This CDR3 contains 13 residues. V was shortened by 7 bases and J by 1 base, with 10 bases between the two germline ends. Germline CDR1 SNHLY, CDR2 FYNNEI. Looking up the rest from reference TRBV2 and TRBJ2-5 gives the full variable domain: EPEVTQTPSHQVTQMGQEVILRCVPISNHLYFYWYRQILGQKVEFLVSFYNNEISEKSEIFDDQFSVERPDGSNFTLKIRSTKLEDSAMYFCASKWGPQETQYFGPGTRLLVL.

This clone was counted once. This sequence joins TRBV6-5 and TRBJ1-6, with 7 bases that match TRBD1. The CDR3 spans 14 residues. Trimming cost V 5 bases and J 6 bases; bases outside gene matches: 4. CDR1 is MNHEY, CDR2 SVGAGI, per germline. CDR3 region: CASSRQGSNSPLHF. In nucleotides, the CDR3 is TGTGCCAGCAGTCGACAGGGTTCTAATTCACCCCTCCACTTT.

The V call is TRBV15, the J call TRBJ2-3, with TRBD1 matching 10 bases. V shed 5 bases and J 6 bases; nucleotides not matched to a gene: 14. This CDR3 has 17 amino acids. The V gene's germline CDR1 is LNHNV and CDR2 YYDKDF (reference sequence). CDR3 nucleotides: TGTGCCACCAGCCGCCTACTATCGACAGGGGGCCTTGATACGCAGTATTTT. This sequence encodes CATSRLLSTGGLDTQYF.

The chain combines TRBV5-1 with TRBJ2-3; 8 nucleotides match TRBD1. The CDR3 has 15 residues. Germline CDR1 reads SGHRS; CDR2 reads YFSETQ. Germline trimming cut 4 bases from V and 6 bases from J; bases unmatched to any gene: 10. Written as DNA, the CDR3 is TGCGCCAGCAGCCAGGACAGGGCACCCCTCGATACGCAGTATTTT. Its protein product is CASSQDRAPLDTQYF.

The chain has TRBV19 and TRBJ1-6; TRBD1 agrees at 9 bases. The germline gives CDR1 LNHDA, CDR2 SQIVND (reference sequence). Trimming took 4 bases from V and 7 from J; bases not matched to a gene: 8. CDR3 length: 16 residues. The CDR3 DNA reads as TGTGCCAGTAGTAGGTGGACGGACAGGGGAAATTCACCCCTCCACTTT. It specifies CASSRWTDRGNSPLHF.

This rearrangement joins TRBV9 to TRBJ2-3; weak D call: TRBD1 (6 bases). The CDR3 totals 17 residues. Per germline, CDR1 SGDLS and CDR2 YYNGEE. Trimming left V 0 bases short and J 0 bases short, with 14 bases between. The CDR3 DNA is TGTGCCAGCAGCGTAGGGCAGGGGCGCCCCAGCACAGATACGCAGTATTTT. Translated: CASSVGQGRPSTDTQYF.

The chain joins TRBV19 to TRBJ2-1, with 12 bases lining up with TRBD2. Germline trimming cut 7 bases from V and 8 bases from J; bases unmatched to any gene: 6. The CDR3 is made up of 14 amino acids. Germline V gives CDR1 LNHDA, CDR2 SQIVND (reference sequence). CDR3 amino acids: CASTTSGGYHEQFF. CDR3 sequence (DNA): TGTGCCAGTACCACTAGCGGGGGGTACCATGAGCAGTTCTTC.